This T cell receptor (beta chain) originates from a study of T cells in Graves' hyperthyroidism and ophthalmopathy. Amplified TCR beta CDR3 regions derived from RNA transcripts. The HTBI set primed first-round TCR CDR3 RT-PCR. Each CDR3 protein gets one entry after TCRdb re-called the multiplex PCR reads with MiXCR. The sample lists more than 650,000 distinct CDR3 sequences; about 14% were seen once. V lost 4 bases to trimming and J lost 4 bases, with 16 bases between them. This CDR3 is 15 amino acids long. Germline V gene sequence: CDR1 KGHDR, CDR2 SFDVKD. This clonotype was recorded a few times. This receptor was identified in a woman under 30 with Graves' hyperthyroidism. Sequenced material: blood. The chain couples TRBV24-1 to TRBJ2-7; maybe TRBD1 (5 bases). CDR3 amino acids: CATSDPTAKVYEQYF. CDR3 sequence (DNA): TGTGCCACCAGTGACCCGACAGCGAAGGTATACGAGCAGTACTTC.